The present T cell receptor (beta chain) was sequenced within a study of CD8 T cells in ankylosing spondylitis. Study results and caveats: Reports of some motif variants in reactive arthritis synovial fluid and blood predate this one. A TCR beta motif of several highly homologous variants appeared characteristic of ankylosing spondylitis blood.

This clonotype was recorded at least ten times. Antigen unknown. The CDR3 spans 17 residues. V lost 3 bases to trimming and J lost 1 base; unmatched junction nucleotides: 9. Per germline, CDR1 DFQATT and CDR2 SNEGSKA (reference sequence). Each TCR beta library was made by quantitative 5'-RACE that incorporated molecular barcodes. From the 5' RACE reads, TCRdb called clonotypes with MiXCR, one entry per CDR3 protein. The sample contains 85,000 to 100,000 distinct CDR3 sequences, roughly 10% of which appear only once. Sequenced: blood, either unsorted or a sorted T cell fraction (not recorded which). This TCR derives from a male donor with ankylosing spondylitis or in good health (not recorded which). The V call is TRBV20-1, the J call TRBJ2-6; 7 positions agree with TRBD2. In DNA, the CDR3 is TGCAGTGCTAGGGCAGGGAGGGTATCTTCTGGGGCCAACGTCCTGACTTTC. Translating gives CSARAGRVSSGANVLTF.